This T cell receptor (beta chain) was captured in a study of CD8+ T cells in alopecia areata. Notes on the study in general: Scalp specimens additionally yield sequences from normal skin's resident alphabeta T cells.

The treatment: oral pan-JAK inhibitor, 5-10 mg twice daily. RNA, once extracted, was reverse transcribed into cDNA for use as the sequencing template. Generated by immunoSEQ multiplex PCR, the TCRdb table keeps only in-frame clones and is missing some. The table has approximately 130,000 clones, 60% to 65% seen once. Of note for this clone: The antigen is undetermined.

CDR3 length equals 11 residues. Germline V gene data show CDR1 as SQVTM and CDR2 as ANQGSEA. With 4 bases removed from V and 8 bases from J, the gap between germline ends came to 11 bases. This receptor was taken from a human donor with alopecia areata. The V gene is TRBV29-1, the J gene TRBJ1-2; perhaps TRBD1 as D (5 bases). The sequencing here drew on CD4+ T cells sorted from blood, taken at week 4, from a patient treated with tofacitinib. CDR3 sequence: CSVAVGGGYTF. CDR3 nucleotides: TGCAGCGTTGCTGTCGGGGGGGGCTACACCTTC.